The clone carrying this T cell receptor beta chain was found a few times. What it binds is not known. A J-beta primer mix and a sample-barcoded 5' primer were used in a second PCR of roughly 7 to 12 cycles. Every cDNA was tagged by a template-switch adaptor with 12 random nucleotides. At least 2.5 million CDR3-containing paired-end reads were obtained per sample. TCRdb ran MiXCR on the 5' RACE reads and lists one entry per CDR3 protein. This table holds 1.5 million to 2 million distinct CDR3 sequences, around 40% found once. The CDR3 has 14 amino acids. V was shortened by 3 bases and J by 3 bases, with 9 bases between the two germline ends. The data are from a study of blood T cells in healthy people across ages. Whole-study findings and limits: Unsorted PBMCs ruled out conclusive naive versus antigen-experienced comparison. Long-lived donors exceeded aged donors in naive CD4+ cells and diversity.

The sequenced sample consisted of blood. The chain recombines TRBV12-3 or TRBV12-4 with TRBJ1-5; TRBD1 might be the D (6 bases). This clonotype originated in a human donor in good health. CDR3 DNA sequence: TGTGCCAGCAGTTTTGGGGGCGCCAATCAGCCCCAGCATTTT. Translation gives CASSFGGANQPQHF.